These 28 T cell receptor beta chains originate from one sample sequenced in a study of T cell changes during pregnancy in multiple sclerosis. Measured with immunoSEQ multiplex PCR; TCRdb has only the in-frame clones, and not every one. The sample lists 100,000 or so clones, about 94% occurring once. Source: peripheral blood, taken after pregnancy. The receptors originated from a female donor in good health, enrolled as a control in a pregnancy study.

This clone was counted a single time. The J gene is TRBJ1-1, the V gene TRBV6-6; D not certain. The CDR3 is made up of 14 amino acids. Trimming took 0 bases from V and 3 from J, leaving 8 bases between them. Germline loops: CDR1 MNHNY, CDR2 SVGAGI (reference sequence). CDR3 in amino acids: CASSYSKRDTEAFF. The CDR3 nucleotides read TGTGCCAGCAGTTACTCGAAACGGGACACTGAAGCTTTCTTT.

The chain links TRBV28 to TRBJ2-1, with D maybe TRBD1 (5 bases). Germline V gives CDR1 MDHEN, CDR2 SYDVKM. The CDR3 spans 17 residues. V lost 2 bases and J lost 0, with 14 bases in between. CDR3 loop: CASSLIGASYSYNEQFF. As DNA, the CDR3 is TGTGCCAGCAGTTTAATAGGGGCTTCCTACTCCTACAATGAGCAGTTCTTC.

This chain links TRBV29-1 with TRBJ1-1, with TRBD1 matching over 10 bases. V gave up 7 bases and J gave up 3 bases; unmatched junction bases: 8. The CDR3 loop spans 14 amino acids. The germline V gene has CDR1 SQVTM and CDR2 ANQGSEA. The CDR3: CSGHRQGAYTEAFF. The CDR3 coding sequence is TGCAGCGGCCACCGACAGGGGGCGTACACTGAAGCTTTCTTT. The full variable domain, in which reference TRBV29-1 and TRBJ1-1 provide the parts outside the CDR3, is SAVISQKPSRDICQRGTSLTIQCQVDSQVTMMFWYRQQPGQSLTLIATANQGSEATYESGFVIDKFPISRPNLTFSTLTVSNMSPEDSSIYLCSGHRQGAYTEAFFGQGTRLTVV.

This chain uses TRBV6-6 with TRBJ1-4; possibly TRBD1 for D (5 bases). V was pared by 0 bases and J by 1 base, with 6 bases between. Germline CDR1 MNHNY, CDR2 SVGAGI (reference sequence). CDR3 length equals 15 residues. CDR3 protein: CASSYSGGTNEKLFF. As DNA, the CDR3 is TGTGCCAGCAGTTACTCGGGGGGAACTAATGAAAAACTGTTTTTT.

This chain connects TRBV6-5 to TRBJ2-5, with 9 bases lining up with TRBD1. Per germline, CDR1 MNHEY and CDR2 SVGAGI. The junction had 0 bases not matched to a gene; V was cut back by 0 bases and J by 4 bases. This CDR3 contains 14 residues. The CDR3 coding sequence is TGTGCCAGCAGTTACTCGACAGGGGGAGAGACCCAGTACTTC. Amino acids: CASSYSTGGETQYF.

This clone came up a few times. V is TRBV28 and J is TRBJ2-1, with 8 bases aligning to TRBD2. From germline, CDR1 is MDHEN and CDR2 SYDVKM. V trimming: 5 bases; J trimming: 8 bases; junction bases outside the gene matches: 11. This CDR3 has 15 residues. CDR3 in DNA: TGTGCCAGCAGTCCCCAGCGGGGGTGGTTGGATGAGCAGTTCTTC. Protein sequence: CASSPQRGWLDEQFF.

V gene TRBV7-9 combines with J gene TRBJ1-5; 12 nucleotides agree with TRBD1. The CDR3 is 15 residues long. J was trimmed by 9 bases and V by 5 bases; bases with no gene match: 8. Germline CDR1 SEHNR, CDR2 FQNEAQ (reference sequence). CDR3 residues: CASSRGDRGRAPQHF. The CDR3 region has the DNA TGTGCCAGCAGCCGCGGGGACAGGGGGCGGGCGCCCCAGCATTTT.

This chain links TRBV27 with TRBJ2-2; the match to TRBD2 covers 7 bases. This CDR3 is built from 16 residues. Trimming took 4 bases from V and 5 from J; bases not matched to a gene: 10. The V gene's germline CDR1 is MNHEY and CDR2 SMNVEV (reference sequence). CDR3 sequence reads: CASSSLLARRTGELFF. As DNA, the CDR3 is TGTGCCAGCAGTTCTCTACTAGCGAGAAGGACCGGGGAGCTGTTTTTT.

The chain combines TRBV13 with TRBJ2-5, with D maybe TRBD1 (6 bases). CDR3 length: 14 residues. The V end was cut by 4 bases, the J end by 7 bases, with 16 bases between. CDR1 is PRHDT, CDR2 FYEKMQ, per germline (reference sequence). Here the CDR3 DNA reads TGTGCCAGCAGCTCCAACCAGGGGCTGGGGACCCAGTACTTC. It specifies CASSSNQGLGTQYF.

V gene TRBV15 combines with J gene TRBJ2-2, with 8 positions matching TRBD1. The germline gives CDR1 LNHNV, CDR2 YYDKDF (reference sequence). The J segment lost 6 bases and the V segment lost 4 bases, leaving 13 bases of the junction unmatched. The CDR3 sequence is 17 residues long. Here the CDR3 reads CATSIKQGVGFPGELFF. DNA for the CDR3: TGTGCCACCAGCATAAAACAGGGGGTGGGATTCCCCGGGGAGCTGTTTTTT.

This chain links TRBV9 with TRBJ2-3; D is ambiguous. This CDR3 region has 14 residues. V lost 0 bases to trimming and J lost 2 bases, with 7 bases between them. CDR1 is SGDLS and CDR2 is YYNGEE in the germline V gene. CDR3 coding DNA: TGTGCCAGCAGCGTAGATCCGTTCACAGATACGCAGTATTTT. It translates to CASSVDPFTDTQYF.

The gene calls are TRBV10-3 and TRBJ2-3; TRBD2 might be the D (6 bases). The germline V gene has CDR1 ENHRY and CDR2 SYGVKD. The CDR3 length is 14 residues. V lost 6 bases, J lost 4 bases, and 14 bases lay in between. As DNA, the CDR3 is TGTGCCATCAGGGGGGGTCGGGGAGCAGATACGCAGTATTTT. Translating gives CAIRGGRGADTQYF.

The chain couples TRBV11-3 to TRBJ2-1, with 9 bases identical to TRBD1. The CDR3 has 15 amino acids. Unmatched junction bases numbered 8, after V lost 3 bases and J lost 8 bases. CDR1 SGHNT and CDR2 YENEEA come from the germline V gene. The CDR3 loop is CASSFNRGRSHEQFF. The CDR3, as DNA: TGTGCCAGCAGCTTTAACAGGGGGCGCAGCCATGAGCAGTTCTTC.

The chain links TRBV5-6 to TRBJ2-5; a weak D match, TRBD2 (5 bases). Germline CDR1 reads SGHDT; CDR2 reads YYEEEE. V was pared by 4 bases and J by 3 bases, with 16 bases between. CDR3 length: 15 residues. The CDR3 region has the DNA TGTGCCAGCAGCCGCCCGACGATGGGAGAAGAGACCCAGTACTTC. As protein: CASSRPTMGEETQYF. Variable domain in full (rest from reference TRBV5-6 and TRBJ2-5): DAGVTQSPTHLIKTRGQQVTLRCSPKSGHDTVSWYQQALGQGPQFIFQYYEEEERQRGNFPDRFSGHQFPNYSSELNVNALLLGDSALYLCASSRPTMGEETQYFGPGTRLLVL.

The genes are TRBV29-1 and TRBJ2-2, with a weak D call TRBD1 (6 bases). CDR1 is SQVTM, CDR2 ANQGSEA, per germline. Trimming cost V 0 bases and J 2 bases, with 10 bases left between them. This CDR3 has 15 amino acids. The CDR3 is CSVEDLGTNTGELFF. The CDR3 nucleotides are TGCAGCGTTGAAGATCTTGGGACAAACACCGGGGAGCTGTTTTTT.

The rearrangement uses TRBV6-5 and TRBJ2-2, with a tentative D call TRBD2 (5 bases). The germline V and J ends were trimmed by 8 bases and 5 bases, with 18 bases remaining between them. CDR3 length: 15 amino acids. The germline CDR1 and CDR2 sequences are MNHEY and SVGAGI. The CDR3 sequence is CASARAPDRTGELFF. In DNA form, the CDR3 reads TGTGCCAGCGCGCGGGCCCCAGATAGGACCGGGGAGCTGTTTTTT.

The genes are TRBV18 and TRBJ2-7; 10 bases line up with TRBD1. Losses at the gene ends were 2 bases for V and 5 bases for J; bases not matched to a gene: 12. Germline loops: CDR1 KGHSH, CDR2 LQKENI. This CDR3 has 17 amino acids. CDR3 protein: CASSPRQGAGTSHEQYF. The CDR3 DNA is TGTGCCAGCTCACCAAGACAGGGGGCCGGGACTAGTCACGAGCAGTACTTC. Full variable domain (missing parts from reference TRBV18 and TRBJ2-7): NAGVMQNPRHLVRRRGQEARLRCSPMKGHSHVYWYRQLPEEGLKFMVYLQKENIIDESGMPKERFSAEFPKEGPSILRIQQVVRGDSAAYFCASSPRQGAGTSHEQYFGPGTRLTVT.

This clone has a single count. The V and J genes are TRBV5-1 and TRBJ2-5; D ambiguous. Germline lookup yields CDR1 SGHRS and CDR2 YFSETQ. V was cut by 2 bases and J by 4 bases, with 6 bases left in between. This CDR3 is 12 amino acids long. CDR3 sequence reads: CASSFQSETQYF. For the CDR3, the DNA is TGCGCCAGCAGCTTTCAATCAGAGACCCAGTACTTC.

V is TRBV6-1 and J is TRBJ2-5; 11 bases map to TRBD2. V shed 5 bases, J shed 3 bases, and the junction held 5 bases outside the gene matches. Germline V CDR1 and CDR2: MNHNS, SASEGT. The CDR3 runs 15 residues. CDR3 nucleotide sequence: TGTGCCAGCAGTCCGACTAGCGGGGAAAAAGAGACCCAGTACTTC. This gives the protein CASSPTSGEKETQYF.

V is TRBV7-6 and J is TRBJ2-5, with D tentatively TRBD2 (6 bases). Germline loops: CDR1 SGHVS, CDR2 FNYEAQ. V lost 8 bases, J lost 0 bases, and 16 bases lay in between. This CDR3 has 15 residues. CDR3 sequence reads: CASFRSGLYQETQYF. The CDR3 nucleotides read TGTGCCAGCTTCCGTAGCGGCTTGTACCAAGAGACCCAGTACTTC.

The J gene is TRBJ2-1, the V gene TRBV19, with D tentatively TRBD1 (6 bases). Germline-derived CDR1 and CDR2 are LNHDA and SQIVND (reference sequence). The CDR3 is 13 amino acids. V gave up 7 bases and J gave up 11 bases, with 18 bases separating them. The CDR3 DNA follows: TGTGCCAGTATGGGGGCCGACGCCCCGAAGCAGTTCTTC. Translated, it gives CASMGADAPKQFF.

The chain employs TRBV27 and TRBJ2-1; 7 bases are shared with TRBD2. V was pared by 1 base and J by 7 bases, with 4 bases of the junction left unmatched. The CDR3 consists of 14 residues. Germline V gene lookup returns CDR1 MNHEY and CDR2 SMNVEV (reference sequence). In nucleotides, the CDR3 is TGTGCCAGCAGTTTATTGGGGGGGTTTAATGAGCAGTTCTTC. Its translation is CASSLLGGFNEQFF.

This chain links TRBV18 with TRBJ2-7, with D maybe TRBD2 (5 bases). Looked up from germline, CDR1 is KGHSH and CDR2 is LQKENI. The CDR3 contains 13 residues. V was shortened by 5 bases and J by 3 bases, with 11 bases between the two germline ends. CDR3 protein: CASSARRDYEQYF. The DNA of the CDR3 is TGTGCCAGCTCAGCGCGCCGGGACTACGAGCAGTACTTC.

V and J are TRBV2 and TRBJ1-5; 7 bases align to TRBD1. The CDR3 contains 15 residues. Unmatched junction bases numbered 4, after V lost 4 bases and J lost 1 base. Germline V gene data show CDR1 as SNHLY and CDR2 as FYNNEI. CDR3 protein: CASSGQGLSNQPQHF. CDR3 DNA sequence: TGTGCCAGCAGTGGACAGGGATTAAGCAATCAGCCCCAGCATTTT.

The chain couples TRBV6-7 to TRBJ2-7, with D perhaps TRBD2 (6 bases). TRBV6-7 is labeled an ORF, and its function is uncertain. V lost 5 bases and J 5 bases, leaving 25 bases between the germline ends. The CDR3 runs 17 residues. In DNA form, the CDR3 reads TGTGCCAGCAGTAACAACCGGGACTCCTTCCAAATAGACGAGCAGTACTTC. It encodes CASSNNRDSFQIDEQYF.

A note on this clone: Mismatch with germline at one junction end may stem from a read error. The V gene is TRBV7-2, the J gene TRBJ1-2, with D perhaps TRBD1 (6 bases). This CDR3 is built from 13 residues. In germline, CDR1 is SGHTA, CDR2 FQGNSA. In DNA form, the CDR3 reads TGTGCCAGCAGCTTAAGAGGAGAGGGGGTTCCGCACTTC. It encodes CASSLRGEGVPHF.

This chain uses TRBV7-2 with TRBJ2-1, with a weak D call TRBD1 (5 bases). Germline CDR1 reads SGHTA; CDR2 reads FQGNSA. The CDR3 is 14 amino acids. Trimming removed 8 bases from V and 9 bases from J, with 20 bases in between. This chain's CDR3 is CASGKGGADSEQFF. The CDR3 region has the DNA TGTGCCAGCGGAAAAGGTGGGGCCGACTCTGAGCAGTTCTTC.

This chain joins TRBV7-9 and TRBJ2-2, with a tentative D call TRBD2 (6 bases). This CDR3 is 17 amino acids long. Germline V lookup: CDR1 SEHNR, CDR2 FQNEAQ (reference sequence). V lost 3 bases, J lost 2 bases, and 16 bases lay in between. In nucleotides, the CDR3 is TGTGCCAGCAGCTTTTGGGGGGAAGGCTTCAACACCGGGGAGCTGTTTTTT. Amino acids: CASSFWGEGFNTGELFF. Complete variable domain (other parts from reference TRBV7-9 and TRBJ2-2): DTGVSQNPRHKITKRGQNVTFRCDPISEHNRLYWYRQTLGQGPEFLTYFQNEAQLEKSRLLSDRFSAERPKGSFSTLEIQRTEQGDSAMYLCASSFWGEGFNTGELFFGEGSRLTVL.